This TCR beta chain was identified during a study of blood T cell repertoires in COVID-19. The wider study: The United States, Italy and Spain provided the acute and convalescent COVID-19 samples.

Per the authors' pipeline: Reference gene primer amplification yielded estimated nucleated cell counts. Only in-frame clones appear in the TCRdb table, and some are missing; sequencing was by immunoSEQ multiplex PCR. D and trimming were read from the DNA, whereas the V and J calls and clone size are those reported in that table. This table has around 260,000 clones, roughly 84% appearing once. Looked up from germline, CDR1 is SGHRS and CDR2 is YFSETQ. The V end lost 2 bases, the J end lost 0 bases, and 11 bases lay between the germline ends. This CDR3 is 16 amino acids long. This clone appeared a few times.

Sample: peripheral blood. This chain joins TRBV5-1 and TRBJ2-2, with D possibly TRBD1 on 5 matching bases. The sequence derives from a human donor with COVID-19, enrolled during active disease. The donor label of this sample is uncertain. CDR3 amino acids: CASSFMTDANTGELFF. Written as DNA, the CDR3 is TGCGCCAGCAGCTTCATGACAGATGCGAACACCGGGGAGCTGTTTTTT.